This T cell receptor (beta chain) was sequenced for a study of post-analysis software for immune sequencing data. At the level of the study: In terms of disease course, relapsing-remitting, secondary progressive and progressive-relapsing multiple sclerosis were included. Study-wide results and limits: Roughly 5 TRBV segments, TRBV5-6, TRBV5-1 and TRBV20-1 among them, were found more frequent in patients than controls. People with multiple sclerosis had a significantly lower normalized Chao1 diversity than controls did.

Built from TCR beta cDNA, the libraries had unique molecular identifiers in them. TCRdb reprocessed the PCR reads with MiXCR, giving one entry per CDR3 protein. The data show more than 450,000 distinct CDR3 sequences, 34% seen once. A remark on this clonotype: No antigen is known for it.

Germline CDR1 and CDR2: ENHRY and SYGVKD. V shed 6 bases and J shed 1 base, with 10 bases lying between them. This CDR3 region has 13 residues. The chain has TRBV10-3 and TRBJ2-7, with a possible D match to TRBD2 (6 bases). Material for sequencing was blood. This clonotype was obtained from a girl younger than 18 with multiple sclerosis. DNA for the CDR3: TGTGCCATCAGGCCCGGGACTTCCTACGAGCAGTACTTC. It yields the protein CAIRPGTSYEQYF.